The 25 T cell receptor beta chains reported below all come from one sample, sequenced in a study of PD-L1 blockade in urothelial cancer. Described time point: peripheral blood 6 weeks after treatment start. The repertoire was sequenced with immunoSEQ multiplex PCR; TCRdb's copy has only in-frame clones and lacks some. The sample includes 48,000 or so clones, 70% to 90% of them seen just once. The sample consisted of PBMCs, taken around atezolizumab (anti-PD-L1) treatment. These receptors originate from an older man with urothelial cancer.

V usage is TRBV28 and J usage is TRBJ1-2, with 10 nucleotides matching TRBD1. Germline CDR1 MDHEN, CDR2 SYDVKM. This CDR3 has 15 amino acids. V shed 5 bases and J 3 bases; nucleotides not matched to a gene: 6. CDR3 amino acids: CASSLSTGGHYGYTF. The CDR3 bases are TGTGCCAGCAGTCTCTCGACAGGGGGCCACTATGGCTACACCTTC.

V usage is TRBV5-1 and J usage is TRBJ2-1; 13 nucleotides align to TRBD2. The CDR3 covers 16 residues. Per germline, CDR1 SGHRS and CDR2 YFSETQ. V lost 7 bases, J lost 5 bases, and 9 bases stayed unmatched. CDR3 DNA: TGCGCCAGCTTCACCGTCGGACTAGCGGGAGACAATGAGCAGTTCTTC. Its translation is CASFTVGLAGDNEQFF.

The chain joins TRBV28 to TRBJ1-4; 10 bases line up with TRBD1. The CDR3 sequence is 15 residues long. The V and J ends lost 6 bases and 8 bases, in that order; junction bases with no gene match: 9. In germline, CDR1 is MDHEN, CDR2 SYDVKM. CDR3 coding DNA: TGTGCCAGCAGGCGAACCGGGACAGGGGAAGAAAAACTGTTTTTT. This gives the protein CASRRTGTGEEKLFF.

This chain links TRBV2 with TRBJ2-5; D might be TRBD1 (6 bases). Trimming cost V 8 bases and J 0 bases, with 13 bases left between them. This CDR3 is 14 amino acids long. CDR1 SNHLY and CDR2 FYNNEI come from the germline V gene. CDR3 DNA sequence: TGTGCCAGCGGGAAACAGGGATACCAAGAGACCCAGTACTTC. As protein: CASGKQGYQETQYF.

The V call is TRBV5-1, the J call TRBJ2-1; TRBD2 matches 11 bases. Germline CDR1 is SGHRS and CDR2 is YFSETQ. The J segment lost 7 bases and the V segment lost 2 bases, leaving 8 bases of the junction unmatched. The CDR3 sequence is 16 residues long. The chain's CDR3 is CASSLIAGGRGNEQFF. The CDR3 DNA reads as TGCGCCAGCAGCTTAATAGCGGGAGGGCGTGGGAATGAGCAGTTCTTC. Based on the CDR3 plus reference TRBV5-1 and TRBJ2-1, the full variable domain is KAGVTQTPRYLIKTRGQQVTLSCSPISGHRSVSWYQQTPGQGLQFLFEYFSETQRNKGNFPGRFSGRQFSNSRSEMNVSTLELGDSALYLCASSLIAGGRGNEQFFGPGTRLTVL.

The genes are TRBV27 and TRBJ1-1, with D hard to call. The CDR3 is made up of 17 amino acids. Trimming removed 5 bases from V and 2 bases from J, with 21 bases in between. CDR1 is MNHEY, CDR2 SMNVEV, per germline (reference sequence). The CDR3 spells CASSRRAESPRNTEAFF. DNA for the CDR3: TGTGCCAGCAGTAGGCGCGCGGAGTCCCCGCGTAACACTGAAGCTTTCTTT.

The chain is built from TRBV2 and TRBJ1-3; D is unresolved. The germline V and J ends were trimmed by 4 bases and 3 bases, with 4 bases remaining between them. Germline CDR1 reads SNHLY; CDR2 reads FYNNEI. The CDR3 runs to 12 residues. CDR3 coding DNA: TGTGCCAGCAGTGTCTATGGAAACACCATATATTTT. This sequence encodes CASSVYGNTIYF.

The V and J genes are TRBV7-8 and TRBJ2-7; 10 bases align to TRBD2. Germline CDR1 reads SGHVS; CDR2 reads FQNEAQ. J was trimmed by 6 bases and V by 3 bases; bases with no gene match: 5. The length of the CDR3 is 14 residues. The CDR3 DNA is TGTGCCAGCAGCTTTGTAGCGGGAGGTAGCGAGCAGTACTTC. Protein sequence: CASSFVAGGSEQYF.

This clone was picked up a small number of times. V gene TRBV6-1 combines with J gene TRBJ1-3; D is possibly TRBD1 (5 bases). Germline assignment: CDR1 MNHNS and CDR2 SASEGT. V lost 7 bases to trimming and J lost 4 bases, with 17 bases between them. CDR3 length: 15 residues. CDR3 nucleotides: TGTGCCAGCACCCATACGCAGGGCGTGGGAAACACCATATATTTT. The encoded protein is CASTHTQGVGNTIYF.

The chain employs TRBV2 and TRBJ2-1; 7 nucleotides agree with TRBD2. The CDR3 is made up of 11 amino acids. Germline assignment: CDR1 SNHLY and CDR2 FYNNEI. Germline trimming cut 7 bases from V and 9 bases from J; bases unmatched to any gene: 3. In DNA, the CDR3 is TGTGCCAGCAAGCGGGGTGTTGAGCAGTTCTTC. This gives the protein CASKRGVEQFF.

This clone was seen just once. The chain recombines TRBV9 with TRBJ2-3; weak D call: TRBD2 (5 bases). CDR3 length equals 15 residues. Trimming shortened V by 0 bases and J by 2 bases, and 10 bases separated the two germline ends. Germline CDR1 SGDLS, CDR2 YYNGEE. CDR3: CASSVELVYTDTQYF. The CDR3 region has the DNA TGTGCCAGCAGCGTAGAACTAGTTTACACAGATACGCAGTATTTT. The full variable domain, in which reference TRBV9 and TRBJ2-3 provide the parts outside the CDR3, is DSGVTQTPKHLITATGQRVTLRCSPRSGDLSVYWYQQSLDQGLQFLIQYYNGEERAKGNILERFSAQQFPDLHSELNLSSLELGDSALYFCASSVELVYTDTQYFGPGTRLTVL.

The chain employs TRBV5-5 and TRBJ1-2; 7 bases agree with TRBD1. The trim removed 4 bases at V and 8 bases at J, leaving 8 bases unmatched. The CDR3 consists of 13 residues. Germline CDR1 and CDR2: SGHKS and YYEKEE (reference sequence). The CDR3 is CASSPTGLRGYTF. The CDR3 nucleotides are TGTGCCAGCAGCCCGACAGGGCTTCGGGGCTACACCTTC.

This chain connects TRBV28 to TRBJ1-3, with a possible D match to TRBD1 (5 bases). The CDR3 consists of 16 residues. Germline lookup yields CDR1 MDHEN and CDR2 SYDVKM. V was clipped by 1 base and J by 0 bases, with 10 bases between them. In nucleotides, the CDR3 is TGTGCCAGCAGTTTATTAGGACACAGCTCTGGAAACACCATATATTTT. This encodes CASSLLGHSSGNTIYF.

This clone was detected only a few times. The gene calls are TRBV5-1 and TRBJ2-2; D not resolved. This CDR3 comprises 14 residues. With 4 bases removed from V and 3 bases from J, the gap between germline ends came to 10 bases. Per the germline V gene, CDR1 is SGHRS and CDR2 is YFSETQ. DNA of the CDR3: TGCGCCAGCAGCCCGTCCTCGGACACCGGGGAGCTGTTTTTT. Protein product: CASSPSSDTGELFF.

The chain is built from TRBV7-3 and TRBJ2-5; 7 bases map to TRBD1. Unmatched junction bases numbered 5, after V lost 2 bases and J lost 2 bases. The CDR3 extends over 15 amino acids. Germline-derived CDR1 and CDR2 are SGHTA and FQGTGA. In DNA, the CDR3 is TGTGCCAGCAGCTTAGGTGGGACAGATCAAGAGACCCAGTACTTC. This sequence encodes CASSLGGTDQETQYF. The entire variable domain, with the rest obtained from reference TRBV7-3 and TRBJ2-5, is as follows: GAGVSQTPSNKVTEKGKYVELRCDPISGHTALYWYRQSLGQGPEFLIYFQGTGAADDSGLPNDRFFAVRPEGSVSTLKIQRTERGDSAVYLCASSLGGTDQETQYFGPGTRLLVL.

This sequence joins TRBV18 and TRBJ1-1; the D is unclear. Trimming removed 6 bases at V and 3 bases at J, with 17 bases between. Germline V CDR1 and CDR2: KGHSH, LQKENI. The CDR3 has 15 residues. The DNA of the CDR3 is TGTGCCAGCTCGAACCGGGAAGGATGGCACACTGAAGCTTTCTTT. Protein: CASSNREGWHTEAFF.

CDR3 in DNA: TGTGCCAGCAGTGAAGATGCCTCGGGGGGCTACGAGCAGTACTTC. Protein: CASSEDASGGYEQYF. The chain has TRBV6-1 and TRBJ2-7, with TRBD2 identical over 7 bases. Per the germline V gene, CDR1 is MNHNS and CDR2 is SASEGT. Trimming took 1 base from V and 3 from J; bases not matched to a gene: 6. The CDR3 has 15 amino acids.

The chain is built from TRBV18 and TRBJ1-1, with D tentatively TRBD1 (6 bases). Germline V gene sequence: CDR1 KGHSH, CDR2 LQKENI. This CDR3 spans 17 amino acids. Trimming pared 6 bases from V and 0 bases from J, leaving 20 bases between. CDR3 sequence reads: CASSQTRGKLMNTEAFF. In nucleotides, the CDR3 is TGTGCCAGCTCGCAGACGAGGGGGAAACTAATGAACACTGAAGCTTTCTTT.

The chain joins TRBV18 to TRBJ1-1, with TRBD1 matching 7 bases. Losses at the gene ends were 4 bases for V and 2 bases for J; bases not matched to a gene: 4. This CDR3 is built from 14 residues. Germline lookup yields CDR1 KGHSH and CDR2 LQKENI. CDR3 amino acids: CASSRTGDNTEAFF. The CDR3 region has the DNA TGTGCCAGCTCACGTACAGGGGATAACACTGAAGCTTTCTTT.

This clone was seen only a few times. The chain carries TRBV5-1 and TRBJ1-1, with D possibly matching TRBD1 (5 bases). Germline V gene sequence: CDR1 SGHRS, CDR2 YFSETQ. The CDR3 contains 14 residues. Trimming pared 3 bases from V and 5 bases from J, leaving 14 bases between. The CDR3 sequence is CASSWEGQRTEAFF. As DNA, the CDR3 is TGCGCCAGCAGCTGGGAGGGGCAGAGAACTGAAGCTTTCTTT.

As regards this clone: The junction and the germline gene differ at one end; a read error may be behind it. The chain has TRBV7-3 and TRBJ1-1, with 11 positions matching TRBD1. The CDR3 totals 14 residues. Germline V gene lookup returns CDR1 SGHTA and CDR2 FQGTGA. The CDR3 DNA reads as TGTGCCAGCAGTTTAACGGGACAGGGGGCTGAAGCTTTCTTT. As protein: CASSLTGQGAEAFF.

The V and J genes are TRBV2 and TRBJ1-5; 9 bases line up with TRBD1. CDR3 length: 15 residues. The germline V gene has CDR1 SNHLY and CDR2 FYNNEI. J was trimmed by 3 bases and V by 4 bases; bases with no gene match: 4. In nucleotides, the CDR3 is TGTGCCAGCAGTGGGGGACAGGGTTACAATCAGCCCCAGCATTTT. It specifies CASSGGQGYNQPQHF.

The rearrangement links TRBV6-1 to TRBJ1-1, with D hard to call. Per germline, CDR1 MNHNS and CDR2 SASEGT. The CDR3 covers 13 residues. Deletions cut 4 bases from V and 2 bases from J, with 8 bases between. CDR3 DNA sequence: TGTGCCAGCAGTGTACTACGAAACACTGAAGCTTTCTTT. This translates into CASSVLRNTEAFF.

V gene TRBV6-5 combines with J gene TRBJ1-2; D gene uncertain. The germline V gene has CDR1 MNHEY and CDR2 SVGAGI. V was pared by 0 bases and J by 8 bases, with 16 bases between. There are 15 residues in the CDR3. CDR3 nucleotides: TGTGCCAGCAGTTACTCGATCCATCAGGCCTGGGGCTACACCTTC. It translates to CASSYSIHQAWGYTF.

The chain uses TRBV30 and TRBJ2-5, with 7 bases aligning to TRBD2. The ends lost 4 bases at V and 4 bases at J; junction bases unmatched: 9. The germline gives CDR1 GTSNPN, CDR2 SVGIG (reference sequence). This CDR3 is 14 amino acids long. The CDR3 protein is CAWKGGRWRETQYF. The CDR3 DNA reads TGTGCCTGGAAGGGCGGGAGATGGCGAGAGACCCAGTACTTC. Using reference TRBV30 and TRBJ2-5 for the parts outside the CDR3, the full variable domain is SQTIHQWPATLVQPVGSPLSLECTVEGTSNPNLYWYRQAAGRGLQLLFYSVGIGQISSEVPQNLSASRPQDRQFILSSKKLLLSDSGFYLCAWKGGRWRETQYFGPGTRLLVL.